This entry describes one TCR beta chain. What it recognizes is unknown. Deletions cut 2 bases from V and 6 bases from J, with 11 bases between. The CDR3 is 15 residues long. Germline V gene lookup returns CDR1 MNHEY and CDR2 SMNVEV (reference sequence). Profiling relied on immunoSEQ multiplex PCR, and the TCRdb table lists in-frame clones only, not all of them. The sample lists around 300,000 clones, 86% occurring once. This specimen belongs to a study of Ad26.COV2.S vaccination and SARS-CoV-2 variants. Study outcomes and limitations: Analyses that measured TCR breadth and depth may have underestimated total T cell responses. Similar non-spike TCR breadth was seen in vaccine and placebo recipients.

Noted treatment: around 19 received Ad26.COV2.S at low or high dose, single or two shots; about 5 received placebo; per-sample allocation not given. The investigators took samples on day 63 after the first vaccine or placebo injection. The TCR comes from a person between 18 and 65 years old who received the Ad26.COV2.S COVID-19 vaccine or a placebo. Material: peripheral blood, obtained in a trial of Ad26.COV2.S vaccine versus placebo. The J gene is TRBJ1-6, the V gene TRBV27; D ambiguous. CDR3 sequence reads: CASSLTGLGNSPLHF. The DNA for the CDR3 is TGTGCCAGCAGTTTAACCGGGTTAGGTAATTCACCCCTCCACTTT.